This T cell receptor beta chain was found in a study of blood T cell repertoires in COVID-19. Study-wide context: The analysed material was cDNA or gDNA that came from T cells, B-cell-depleted T cells, or PBMCs.

Clones were sequenced by immunoSEQ multiplex PCR, and TCRdb holds only the in-frame ones, with some missing. The sample has about 28,000 clones, roughly 90% seen once. V was pared by 0 bases and J by 9 bases, with 11 bases between. The CDR3 contains 14 residues. The germline gives CDR1 LNHNV, CDR2 YYDKDF (reference sequence). Sequencing input: peripheral blood. The V call is TRBV15, the J call TRBJ2-2; TRBD2 is a possible D gene (7 bases). This receptor was identified in a man in his 60s with active COVID-19. The CDR3: CATSREGGPWELFF. As DNA, the CDR3 is TGTGCCACCAGCAGAGAGGGGGGGCCTTGGGAGCTGTTTTTT.